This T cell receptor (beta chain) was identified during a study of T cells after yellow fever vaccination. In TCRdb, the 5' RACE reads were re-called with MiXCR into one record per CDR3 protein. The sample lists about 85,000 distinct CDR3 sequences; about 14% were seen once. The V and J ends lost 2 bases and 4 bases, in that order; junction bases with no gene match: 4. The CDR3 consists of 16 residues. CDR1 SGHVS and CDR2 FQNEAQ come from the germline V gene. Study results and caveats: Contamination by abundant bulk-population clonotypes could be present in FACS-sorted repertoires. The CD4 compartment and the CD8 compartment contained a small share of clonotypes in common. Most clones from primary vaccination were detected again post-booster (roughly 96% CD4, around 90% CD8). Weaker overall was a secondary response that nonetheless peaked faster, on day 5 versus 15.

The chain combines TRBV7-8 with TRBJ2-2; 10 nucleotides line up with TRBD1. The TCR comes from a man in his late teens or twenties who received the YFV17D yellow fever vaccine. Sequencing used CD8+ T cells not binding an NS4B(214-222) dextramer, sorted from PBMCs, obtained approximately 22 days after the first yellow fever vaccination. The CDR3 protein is CASSLTGTGVTGELFF. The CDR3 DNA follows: TGTGCCAGCAGCTTAACCGGGACAGGGGTCACCGGGGAGCTGTTTTTT.